This T cell receptor (beta chain) appears in the sequencing data of a study of blood T cell repertoires in COVID-19 (dated by TCRdb to the early 2020s). Some background on the complete study: The collaborator samples originated in the United States, Italy and Spain and spanned the acute and convalescent phases of COVID-19. The prospective study material was composed of cDNA or gDNA derived from T cells, B-cell-depleted T cells, or PBMCs. Deeply sampled blood TCRbeta repertoires from subjects exposed to, actively infected with, or recovered from COVID-19 were included in the dataset. The repertoires were made available in a free public database intended to serve as a resource for research on the immune response to SARS-CoV-2. The samples were drawn from the first 160 participants of the ongoing ImmuneRACE study and from 950 to 1,500 subjects provided by 6 global collaborators. A de-identified subject ID, COVID-19 status, age in years and sex were almost always included in the sample metadata. Where HLA class I and class II types were available, the types were taken from metadata supplied by the sample provider, not from assay-based typing. General study outcomes and caveats: The quantity of clinical and demographic metadata differed by source and by participant and was supplied without curation.

V lost 4 bases and J lost 4 bases, and the count of bases not matched to a germline gene is 4. CDR1 is given as LGHDT and CDR2 as YNNKEL, both from the germline V gene (reference sequence). Measured from the cysteine to the phenylalanine, the CDR3 is 16 residues long. The read is trimmed to its CDR3 DNA, 48 bases read in frame from base 1. Note on this clone: The antigen it binds to is not known. Per-base quality was not reported, and no clone a single base away is much larger than it.

The immunoSEQ Assay, a bias-controlled multiplex PCR, was used to amplify TCRbeta CDR3 regions from genomic DNA. On the authors' methods: The number of nucleated cells in each sample was estimated by amplification of reference gene primers within the assay. To quantify the absolute abundance of each unique TCRbeta CDR3 rearrangement, sequence reads were collapsed and filtered. Productive Simpson clonality was computed per sample as the square root of Simpson's diversity index over productive rearrangements. TCRdb took this table from immuneACCESS and kept in-frame rearrangements with V and J called. Such tables lack part of the clones; where checked against another copy, unresolved V genes explain under half of the gap, and the rest is unexplained. V and J calls and clone size come straight from that table; D and trimming were deduced from the DNA. Recorded for this sample are fewer than 130,000 clones; approximately 90% of them occurred a single time. Together, the top ten hold 3% to 3.5% of the sample.

Whole blood was collected in K2EDTA tubes by collaborating institutions according to the institutions' own protocols. For TCRbeta analysis, collaborators shipped samples in one of three forms: frozen whole blood, isolated PBMCs, or DNA extracted from either of those sample types. The receptor chain draws on TRBV3-1 (or the pseudogene TRBV3-2) and TRBJ2-5, with 15 bases in between that match TRBD2. Sequenced sample: peripheral blood. The source of this sequence is a woman between 45 and 65 years old with acute or convalescent COVID-19. For the CDR3, the sequence is CASSRGTSGRTETQYF. The nucleotides read TGTGCCAGCAGCCGCGGGACTAGCGGGAGGACAGAGACCCAGTACTTC.